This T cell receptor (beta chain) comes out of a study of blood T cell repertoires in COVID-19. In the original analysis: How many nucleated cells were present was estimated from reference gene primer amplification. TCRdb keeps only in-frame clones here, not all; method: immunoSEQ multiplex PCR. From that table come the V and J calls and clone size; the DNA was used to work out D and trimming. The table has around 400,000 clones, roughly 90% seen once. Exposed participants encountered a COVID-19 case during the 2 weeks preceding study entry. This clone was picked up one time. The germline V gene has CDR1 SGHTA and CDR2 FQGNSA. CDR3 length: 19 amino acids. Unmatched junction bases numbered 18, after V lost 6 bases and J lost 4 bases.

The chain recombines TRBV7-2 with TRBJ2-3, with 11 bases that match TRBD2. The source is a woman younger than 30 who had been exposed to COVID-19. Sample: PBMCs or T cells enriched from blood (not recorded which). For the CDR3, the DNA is TGTGCCAGCAGAAGGGTAAAAGGGATAGCGGGGGGGCCGGCAGATACGCAGTATTTT. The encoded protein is CASRRVKGIAGGPADTQYF.